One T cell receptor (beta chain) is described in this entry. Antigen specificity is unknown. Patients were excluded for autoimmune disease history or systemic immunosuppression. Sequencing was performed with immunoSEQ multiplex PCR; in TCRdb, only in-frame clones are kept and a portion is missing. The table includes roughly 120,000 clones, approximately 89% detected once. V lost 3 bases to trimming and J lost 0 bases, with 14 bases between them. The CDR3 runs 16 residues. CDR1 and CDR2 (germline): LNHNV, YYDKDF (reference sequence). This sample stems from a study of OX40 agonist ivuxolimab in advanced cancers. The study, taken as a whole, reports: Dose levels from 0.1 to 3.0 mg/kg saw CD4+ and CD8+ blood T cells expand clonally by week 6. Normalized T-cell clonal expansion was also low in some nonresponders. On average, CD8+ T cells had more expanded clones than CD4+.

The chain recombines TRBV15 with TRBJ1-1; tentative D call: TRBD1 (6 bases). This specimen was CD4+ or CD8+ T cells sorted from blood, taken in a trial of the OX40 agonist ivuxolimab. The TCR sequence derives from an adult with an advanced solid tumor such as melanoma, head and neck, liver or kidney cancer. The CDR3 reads CATSRDSRRMNTEAFF. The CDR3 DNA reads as TGTGCCACCAGCAGGGACAGTCGTCGGATGAACACTGAAGCTTTCTTT.